A single sample is the source of the 19 T cell receptor beta chains below, sequenced in a study of graft-versus-host responses after intestinal transplantation. No antigen is known for these receptors. The repertoire was sequenced with immunoSEQ multiplex PCR; TCRdb's copy has only in-frame clones and lacks some. Of 90,000 to 120,000 clones in the sample, about 87% were seen once. The source was unstimulated CD4+ T cells sorted from spleen or lymph node cells, collected before transplant. The receptors stem from a human donor who was the organ donor for an intestinal transplant.

The chain is built from TRBV11-2 and TRBJ2-2; D gene unclear. CDR1 is SGHAT and CDR2 is FQNNGV in the germline V gene. The CDR3 contains 13 residues. Trimming left V 10 bases short and J 0 bases short, with 9 bases between. CDR3 sequence: CATAPANTGELFF. In DNA form, the CDR3 reads TGTGCCACCGCTCCTGCGAACACCGGGGAGCTGTTTTTT.

The chain joins TRBV6-5 to TRBJ2-3, with TRBD2 matching 8 bases. The germline V gene encodes CDR1 MNHEY and CDR2 SVGAGI. The CDR3 runs to 15 residues. V gave up 8 bases and J gave up 7 bases; unmatched junction bases: 14. This chain's CDR3 is CASLERGTPRNTQYF. As DNA, the CDR3 is TGTGCCAGCTTGGAGCGGGGGACACCCAGGAATACGCAGTATTTT.

V is TRBV7-9 and J is TRBJ2-2; the D gene is possibly TRBD1 (6 bases). The germline gives CDR1 SEHNR, CDR2 FQNEAQ (reference sequence). The V end was cut by 5 bases, the J end by 2 bases, with 12 bases between. This CDR3 is built from 15 residues. The DNA for the CDR3 is TGTGCCAGCAGCGAAGGGACATACAACACCGGGGAGCTGTTTTTT. Protein sequence: CASSEGTYNTGELFF.

J is TRBJ2-3 and V is TRBV18; D assignment may be TRBD1 or TRBD2 (5 bases each). Germline values: CDR1 KGHSH, CDR2 LQKENI. CDR3 length: 14 amino acids. The V and J ends lost 8 bases and 2 bases respectively, with 14 bases between them. The CDR3 reads CASKTAAYTDTQYF. The CDR3 DNA reads TGTGCCAGCAAGACAGCGGCATACACAGATACGCAGTATTTT.

This sequence joins TRBV5-1 and TRBJ1-4; D is unclear. CDR1 and CDR2 (germline): SGHRS, YFSETQ. The CDR3 loop spans 14 amino acids. Between the trimmed V and J ends, which lost 4 bases and 5 bases, there was a span of 12 bases. In nucleotides, the CDR3 is TGCGCCAGCAGCCGTCCCTCCGGGAATGAAAAACTGTTTTTT. This codes for CASSRPSGNEKLFF.

V is TRBV10-1 and J is TRBJ1-1; 9 nucleotides agree with TRBD1. This CDR3 spans 16 amino acids. The germline V gene has CDR1 WNHNN and CDR2 SYGVQD (reference sequence). V shed 3 bases and J 6 bases; nucleotides not matched to a gene: 11. The CDR3: CASSEGTGRRRAEAFF. As DNA, the CDR3 is TGCGCCAGCAGTGAAGGGACAGGGCGGAGGAGGGCTGAAGCTTTCTTT.

The V call is TRBV6-1, the J call TRBJ1-2; D is uncertain. V was shortened by 2 bases and J by 3 bases, with 10 bases between the two germline ends. CDR3 length: 14 amino acids. Germline V gene sequence: CDR1 MNHNS, CDR2 SASEGT. CDR3 coding DNA: TGTGCCAGCAGTGAATGGCTTAGGGACTATGGCTACACCTTC. Amino acids: CASSEWLRDYGYTF.

Only a few counts were recorded for this clone. The V call is TRBV7-2, the J call TRBJ1-2; 9 positions match TRBD1. V was clipped by 4 bases and J by 8 bases; unmatched bases: 5. The length of the CDR3 is 13 residues. Germline lookup yields CDR1 SGHTA and CDR2 FQGNSA. Written as DNA, the CDR3 is TGTGCCAGCAGCTGGGACAGGGCGGGGGGCTACACCTTC. This translates into CASSWDRAGGYTF.

In its sample, this clone was seen a few times. The chain has TRBV7-3 and TRBJ2-6, with no clear D. The CDR3 runs 14 residues. The V gene's germline CDR1 is SGHTA and CDR2 FQGTGA. Trimming cost V 1 base and J 3 bases, with 4 bases left between them. This CDR3 is CASSLSFGANVLTF. CDR3 coding DNA: TGTGCCAGCAGCTTAAGCTTTGGGGCCAACGTCCTGACTTTC. The full variable domain, in which reference TRBV7-3 and TRBJ2-6 provide the parts outside the CDR3, is GAGVSQTPSNKVTEKGKYVELRCDPISGHTALYWYRQSLGQGPEFLIYFQGTGAADDSGLPNDRFFAVRPEGSVSTLKIQRTERGDSAVYLCASSLSFGANVLTFGAGSRLTVL.

This chain uses TRBV25-1 with TRBJ2-5; D may be TRBD1 or TRBD2 (6 bases each). Germline V gives CDR1 MGHDK, CDR2 SYGVNS. This CDR3 is built from 12 residues. Deletions cut 6 bases from V and 5 bases from J, with 10 bases between. For the CDR3, the DNA is TGTGCCAGCAGCCCGGGGGCCGAGACCCAGTACTTC. Protein product: CASSPGAETQYF.

This clone has only one observation. The rearrangement joins TRBV6-6 to TRBJ1-1; the D is unclear. The V end was cut by 4 bases, the J end by 1 base, with 4 bases between. In germline, CDR1 is MNHNY, CDR2 SVGAGI (reference sequence). The CDR3 is made up of 12 amino acids. CDR3 region: CASSSANTEAFF. DNA of the CDR3: TGTGCCAGCAGTTCCGCGAACACTGAAGCTTTCTTT.

In the case of this clone: The junction departs from germline at one end; a sequencing error may be responsible. This sequence joins TRBV25-1 and TRBJ2-7; no clear D gene. Germline CDR1 reads MGHDK; CDR2 reads SYGVNS. The CDR3 sequence is 11 residues long. The CDR3 coding sequence is TGTGCCAGCAGTCAATACTACGAGCAGTACTTC. Its protein is CASSQYYEQYF.

J is TRBJ2-1 and V is TRBV5-1, with D perhaps TRBD1 (5 bases). Germline V gene lookup returns CDR1 SGHRS and CDR2 YFSETQ. The CDR3 length is 13 residues. The V end lost 7 bases, the J end lost 1 base, and 9 bases lay between the germline ends. DNA for the CDR3: TGCGCCAGCGGGGCTGATTCCTACAATGAGCAGTTCTTC. Residues: CASGADSYNEQFF.

Details on this clone: Other nucleotide sequences from this sample produce the same CDR3. The genes are TRBV5-1 and TRBJ2-1; tentative D call: TRBD1 (5 bases). Germline CDR1 reads SGHRS; CDR2 reads YFSETQ. V dropped 0 bases and J dropped 7 bases, with 8 bases sitting between them. CDR3 length: 13 amino acids. CDR3 sequence: CASSLVPGNEQFF. The DNA for the CDR3 is TGCGCCAGCAGCTTGGTGCCAGGGAATGAGCAGTTCTTC.

V and J are TRBV18 and TRBJ2-7, with D possibly matching TRBD1 (6 bases). Germline CDR1 and CDR2: KGHSH and LQKENI. V was trimmed by 3 bases and J by 3 bases, leaving 12 bases between them. This CDR3 spans 14 amino acids. CDR3 nucleotides: TGTGCCAGCTCACCTACGGACAGAGACTACGAGCAGTACTTC. Translating gives CASSPTDRDYEQYF.

The chain employs TRBV2 and TRBJ1-6; a weak D match, TRBD1 (6 bases). Germline V gene sequence: CDR1 SNHLY, CDR2 FYNNEI. With 6 bases removed from V and 0 bases from J, the gap between germline ends came to 15 bases. This CDR3 contains 17 residues. The CDR3 sequence is CASRGGQSSSYNSPLHF. Here the CDR3 DNA reads TGTGCCAGCAGAGGCGGACAGTCGAGCTCCTATAATTCACCCCTCCACTTT.

This rearrangement joins TRBV2 to TRBJ2-7; possibly TRBD2 for D (6 bases). Germline V gene lookup returns CDR1 SNHLY and CDR2 FYNNEI. The CDR3 sequence is 12 residues long. V was cut by 7 bases and J by 2 bases, with 9 bases left in between. The CDR3 bases are TGTGCCAGCAATGGCGGGACCTACGAGCAGTACTTC. This translates into CASNGGTYEQYF.

The chain links TRBV19 to TRBJ1-4, with 9 bases matching TRBD1. Germline CDR1 LNHDA, CDR2 SQIVND (reference sequence). CDR3 length: 13 residues. V dropped 9 bases and J dropped 8; count of bases not matched to a gene: 7. The CDR3 sequence is CASSGQGGEKLFF. In DNA form, the CDR3 reads TGTGCCAGCTCGGGACAGGGTGGGGAAAAACTGTTTTTT.

V and J are TRBV28 and TRBJ1-5, with 7 positions matching TRBD1. The CDR3 totals 16 residues. Germline trimming cut 4 bases from V and 4 bases from J; bases unmatched to any gene: 10. Germline assignment: CDR1 MDHEN and CDR2 SYDVKM. Written as DNA, the CDR3 is TGTGCCAGCAGTTCGTATGACACAGGGGAAAATCAGCCCCAGCATTTT. Protein sequence: CASSSYDTGENQPQHF.